This T cell receptor beta chain comes out of a study of OX40 agonist ivuxolimab in advanced cancers. Study-level information: The dose-escalation group included hepatocellular carcinoma, melanoma, renal cell carcinoma and head and neck cancer. The mean age was approximately 60 years, ranging from about 20 to 85, with roughly four fifths of participants male.

Study conclusions and caveats: CD4+ T cells averaged fewer expanded clones than CD8+ T cells. Circulating CD4+ and CD8+ T cells showed clonal expansion by week 6 at 0.1 to 3.0 mg/kg.

Profiled with immunoSEQ multiplex PCR; TCRdb holds only in-frame clones, not every one. The data contain over 50,000 clones, around 86% of them seen just once; the ten biggest clones take up roughly 13%. CDR3 length: 12 amino acids. Germline trimming cut 4 bases from V and 6 bases from J; bases unmatched to any gene: 2. In germline, CDR1 is PRHDT, CDR2 FYEKMQ (reference sequence). Comment on this clone: Antigen unknown.

The receptor was isolated from an adult with an advanced solid tumor such as melanoma, head and neck, liver or kidney cancer. This chain connects TRBV13 to TRBJ1-2; TRBD1 aligns across 7 bases. This specimen consisted of CD4+ or CD8+ T cells sorted from blood, obtained in a trial of the OX40 agonist ivuxolimab. In DNA, the CDR3 is TGTGCCAGCAGCTCTGACAGGGATGGCTACACCTTC. This encodes CASSSDRDGYTF. Looking up the rest from reference TRBV13 and TRBJ1-2 gives the full variable domain: AAGVIQSPRHLIKEKRETATLKCYPIPRHDTVYWYQQGPGQDPQFLISFYEKMQSDKGSIPDRFSAQQFSDYHSELNMSSLELGDSALYFCASSSDRDGYTFGSGTRLTVV.